Presented here are 21 T cell receptor beta chains from one specimen sequenced in a study of breast tumors, draining lymph nodes, adjacent tissues. TCRdb re-analysed the multiplex PCR reads in MiXCR, keeping a single row per CDR3 protein. The data show approximately 170,000 distinct CDR3 sequences, about 33% seen once. Breast cancer patients provided tissue from their axillary draining lymph nodes. What was sequenced was axillary lymph node tissue. These receptors all come from a female donor with breast cancer. Some clones in this sample may be carry-over from other donors' samples.

About this clonotype: At one of its ends the junction is not consistent with the germline gene, which may arise from a read error. The rearrangement uses TRBV6-5 and TRBJ2-1; D call uncertain. In germline, CDR1 is MNHEY, CDR2 SVGAGI. The CDR3 is made up of 14 amino acids. CDR3 protein: CASSHSRSYNEQFF. The CDR3 region has the DNA TGTGCCAGCAGTCACTCGCGATCCTACAATGAGCAGTTCTTC.

This clonotype was counted many times. The chain has TRBV15 and TRBJ1-5; 9 bases map to TRBD1. V was pared by 3 bases and J by 0 bases, with 6 bases of the junction left unmatched. The CDR3 covers 17 residues. From germline, CDR1 is LNHNV and CDR2 YYDKDF (reference sequence). The CDR3 here is CATSRGQGRFSNQPQHF. CDR3 in DNA: TGTGCCACCAGCAGGGGACAGGGTCGGTTTAGCAATCAGCCCCAGCATTTT.

Concerning this clonotype: Just one base apart from a much larger clone, this may be a read error. The CDR3 ends on some other residue instead of the conserved phenylalanine or tryptophan, so this is likely a read error. The J gene is TRBJ1-2, the V gene TRBV7-6; tentatively, D is TRBD1 (5 bases). V was clipped by 5 bases and J by 5 bases, with 15 bases between them. The CDR3 sequence is 14 residues long. From germline, CDR1 is SGHVS and CDR2 FNYEAQ. The CDR3 spells CASSPTGTLYGYTL. DNA for the CDR3: TGTGCCAGCAGCCCAACCGGGACCTTATATGGCTACACCCTC.

In this sample, this clonotype turned up many times. The chain has TRBV29-1 and TRBJ2-1; 10 bases are shared with TRBD2. J was trimmed by 6 bases and V by 6 bases; bases with no gene match: 14. The CDR3 runs 16 residues. Germline V gene lookup returns CDR1 SQVTM and CDR2 ANQGSEA. This CDR3 reads CSVYNRASGSINEQFF. CDR3 DNA sequence: TGCAGCGTGTACAACCGAGCTAGCGGGAGTATCAATGAGCAGTTCTTC.

Remarks on this clonotype: Given the absence of the conserved phenylalanine or tryptophan at the CDR3 end, a read error is likely. The chain is built from TRBV10-3 and TRBJ1-6; unclear D gene. V was shortened by 0 bases and J by 10 bases, with 16 bases between the two germline ends. In germline, CDR1 is ENHRY, CDR2 SYGVKD. The CDR3 is 16 amino acids. The CDR3 is CAISESIRTEGSPLHL. CDR3 nucleotide sequence: TGTGCCATCAGTGAGTCGATTCGAACAGAGGGATCACCCCTCCACCTT.

This clonotype occurred many times. V usage is TRBV5-1 and J usage is TRBJ2-3; 9 bases match TRBD1. The V gene end was trimmed by 3 bases and the J gene end by 2 bases; junction bases not matched to a gene: 10. Germline V CDR1 and CDR2: SGHRS, YFSETQ. The CDR3 has 17 residues. CDR3 nucleotides: TGCGCCAGCAGCTCCGCCGGGACAGGGCCTCTCACAGATACGCAGTATTTT. It is translated as CASSSAGTGPLTDTQYF. Drawing the rest from reference TRBV5-1 and TRBJ2-3, the complete variable domain is KAGVTQTPRYLIKTRGQQVTLSCSPISGHRSVSWYQQTPGQGLQFLFEYFSETQRNKGNFPGRFSGRQFSNSRSEMNVSTLELGDSALYLCASSSAGTGPLTDTQYFGPGTRLTVL.

The chain recombines TRBV20-1 with TRBJ1-3; the D is unclear. CDR3 length: 13 residues. Germline-derived CDR1 and CDR2 are DFQATT and SNEGSKA (reference sequence). The V end was cut by 7 bases, the J end by 1 base, with 11 bases between. The CDR3 DNA follows: TGCAGTGGAGTCCGCGATTCTGGAAACACCATATATTTT. It translates to CSGVRDSGNTIYF.

The chain has TRBV4-3 and TRBJ2-7; a possible D gene is TRBD2 (7 bases). Germline V gene lookup returns CDR1 LGHNA and CDR2 YSLEER. The V end was cut by 5 bases, the J end by 2 bases, with 13 bases between. The CDR3 has 14 residues. The CDR3 DNA reads as TGCGCCAGCAGCGTACAGGGAGGGACCTACGAGCAGTACTTC. Translated: CASSVQGGTYEQYF.

This clonotype occurred once. This CDR3 fails to terminate in the conserved phenylalanine or tryptophan, so it likely reflects a read error. The DNA is omitted, as the CDR3 cannot be located on it reliably, and the CDR3 follows TCRdb's listing. The chain is built from TRBV15 and TRBJ2-6; TRBD2, the D gene given by the table, was not confirmed from the DNA. Germline V CDR1 and CDR2: LNHNV, YYDKDF (reference sequence). The CDR3 is 20 amino acids in total, end residues counted. Here the CDR3 reads CATSPGEGLTGRAGANVLTS.

This clonotype was observed at least ten times. The rearrangement uses TRBV9 and TRBJ1-6; tentatively, D is TRBD1 (5 bases). V lost 0 bases and J lost 11, with 9 bases in between. The CDR3 runs 13 residues. Germline CDR1 is SGDLS and CDR2 is YYNGEE. CDR3 amino acids: CASSVEGRPPLHF. CDR3 DNA sequence: TGTGCCAGCAGCGTAGAGGGACGTCCACCCCTCCACTTT. Variable domain in full (rest from reference TRBV9 and TRBJ1-6): DSGVTQTPKHLITATGQRVTLRCSPRSGDLSVYWYQQSLDQGLQFLIQYYNGEERAKGNILERFSAQQFPDLHSELNLSSLELGDSALYFCASSVEGRPPLHFGNGTRLTVT.

This clonotype was recorded many times. The chain uses TRBV19 and TRBJ1-2; the D is unclear. The CDR3 is 15 amino acids. The germline gives CDR1 LNHDA, CDR2 SQIVND (reference sequence). The V and J ends lost 6 bases and 4 bases respectively, with 18 bases between them. The chain's CDR3 is CASSIDAGGGYGYTF. In nucleotides, the CDR3 is TGTGCCAGTAGCATTGACGCGGGAGGTGGCTATGGCTACACCTTC.

The rearrangement uses TRBV12-3 or TRBV12-4 and TRBJ2-2, with D unclear. This CDR3 is built from 11 residues. Trimming stripped 7 bases from V and 7 bases from J, with 7 bases between. CDR3 DNA sequence: TGTGCCAGCAAAAGGGACGGGGAGCTGTTTTTT. It translates to CASKRDGELFF.

This clonotype was observed many times. The chain combines TRBV5-1 with TRBJ2-2; D is unclear. The V end lost 1 base, the J end lost 9 bases, and 13 bases lay between the germline ends. The germline V gene encodes CDR1 SGHRS and CDR2 YFSETQ. This CDR3 spans 14 amino acids. The CDR3 sequence: CASSLTARPRELFF. The DNA of the CDR3 is TGCGCCAGCAGCTTGACAGCCAGACCCAGGGAGCTGTTTTTT.

This clonotype was detected many times. The chain uses TRBV12-3 or TRBV12-4 and TRBJ2-7; tentatively, D is TRBD2 (5 bases). The CDR3 runs 17 residues. Deletions cut 6 bases from V and 0 bases from J, with 21 bases between. In DNA, the CDR3 is TGTGCCAGCAGCGCAGGACTTACAGCGGAGCGCTCCTACGAGCAGTACTTC. This codes for CASSAGLTAERSYEQYF.

The chain uses TRBV9 and TRBJ2-7; the D gene is possibly TRBD2 (5 bases). V was shortened by 8 bases and J by 3 bases, with 21 bases between the two germline ends. Germline values: CDR1 SGDLS, CDR2 YYNGEE. This CDR3 comprises 15 residues. Here the CDR3 reads CASSIGSGSGYEQYF. The DNA for the CDR3 is TGTGCCAGTAGCATAGGGTCGGGCAGCGGCTACGAGCAGTACTTC.

About this clonotype: A much larger clonotype is one base distant, so this may be a read error. V is TRBV5-6 and J is TRBJ2-5; D is ambiguous. In germline, CDR1 is SGHDT, CDR2 YYEEEE. The ends were cut back, 0 bases at V and 1 base at J, with 7 bases in the middle. The length of the CDR3 is 14 residues. In DNA form, the CDR3 reads TGTGCCAGCAGCTTGGCCGATTCCCAAGAGACCCAGTACTTC. Its protein product is CASSLADSQETQYF. Drawing the rest from reference TRBV5-6 and TRBJ2-5, the complete variable domain is DAGVTQSPTHLIKTRGQQVTLRCSPKSGHDTVSWYQQALGQGPQFIFQYYEEEERQRGNFPDRFSGHQFPNYSSELNVNALLLGDSALYLCASSLADSQETQYFGPGTRLLVL.

This clonotype has a count of ten or more. The chain carries TRBV5-1 and TRBJ2-7, with 8 positions matching TRBD1. Germline CDR1 and CDR2: SGHRS and YFSETQ. J lost 3 bases, V lost 3 bases, and 2 bases had no gene match. The CDR3 contains 13 residues. The CDR3 nucleotides read TGCGCCAGCAGCTCAGGGACAGGCTACGAGCAGTACTTC. Amino acids: CASSSGTGYEQYF.

A note on this clonotype: Just one base apart from a much larger clone, this may be a read error. This CDR3 fails to terminate in the conserved phenylalanine or tryptophan, so it likely reflects a read error. The chain carries TRBV5-6 and TRBJ2-2; D perhaps matches TRBD1 (7 bases). The germline V gene has CDR1 SGHDT and CDR2 YYEEEE. The CDR3 runs to 16 residues. V lost 3 bases and J lost 4, with 16 bases in between. The DNA of the CDR3 is TGTGCCAGCAGCTGGGGGGAGGAGGGGGCCACCGGGGAGCTGTTTTCT. It specifies CASSWGEEGATGELFS.

The sample holds many counts of this clonotype. The chain couples TRBV7-6 to TRBJ2-3, with D perhaps TRBD1 or TRBD2 (5 bases each). CDR1 is SGHVS and CDR2 is FNYEAQ in the germline V gene. The V gene lost 5 bases and the J gene lost 2 bases, with 14 bases spanning the gap. The CDR3 is 15 residues long. The CDR3 DNA sequence: TGTGCCAGCAGCCCACGGGACGCCCACACAGATACGCAGTATTTT. As protein: CASSPRDAHTDTQYF.

This clonotype was counted many times. CDR3 residues: CASSMRGLSNQPQHF. The DNA for the CDR3 is TGTGCCAGTAGTATGCGGGGGCTAAGCAATCAGCCCCAGCATTTT. The chain is built from TRBV19 and TRBJ1-5, with D possibly matching TRBD1 (6 bases). V lost 3 bases and J lost 1, with 10 bases in between. This CDR3 contains 15 residues. Germline V lookup: CDR1 LNHDA, CDR2 SQIVND (reference sequence).

This chain joins TRBV5-1 and TRBJ1-6; TRBD1 agrees at 9 bases. Germline trimming cut 8 bases from V and 10 bases from J; bases unmatched to any gene: 13. The CDR3 is made up of 15 amino acids. Looked up from germline, CDR1 is SGHRS and CDR2 is YFSETQ. CDR3 sequence (DNA): TGCGCCAGTTCCGGCGGGGACAGGGTTAGCTCACCCCTCCACTTT. Residues: CASSGGDRVSSPLHF.